Given below is one T cell receptor (beta chain) in context. Its antigen is not identified. Reverse transcription of all isolated RNA meant that expressed TCRB transcripts were sequenced. Profiled with immunoSEQ multiplex PCR; TCRdb holds only in-frame clones, not every one. Of some 190,000 clones listed, 7.8% were seen once; the top ten hold around 0.9%. This entry is derived from a study of beta chain features in type 1 diabetes. Regarding the study as a whole: High TCR expression in some cells could lead to their over-representation in cDNA sequencing. In type 1 diabetes patients, VDJ junctions had fewer insertions; deletions at these junctions were more frequent. In all four CD4+ subsets, TCRB CDR3 length was significantly, moderately reduced in type 1 diabetes.

Trimming stripped 6 bases from V and 1 base from J, with 18 bases between. This CDR3 comprises 16 residues. The germline V gene has CDR1 MDHEN and CDR2 SYDVKM. The authors took one heparinised blood draw, averaging approximately 110 mL, from each donor. It was via CD45RO/CCR7/CD25/CD127/CD95/CD27 that CD4+ naive, central memory, regulatory and stem cell-like memory cells were sorted. Material for sequencing was central memory CD4+ T cells from blood. The V gene is TRBV28, the J gene TRBJ1-1; D unresolved. This sequence originates from a woman in her 40s with type 1 diabetes. CDR3 sequence reads: CASSRPWRGGNTEAFF. As DNA, the CDR3 is TGTGCCAGCAGCCGCCCCTGGCGGGGTGGGAACACTGAAGCTTTCTTT.